This T cell receptor beta chain is from a study of cytotoxic CD8 clonotypes in ibrutinib-treated CLL. Study-level background: Median treatment time before response sampling was eleven to twelve months, range 6 to 36. The study recorded mean values of around 250,000 productive templates and 94,082 productive rearrangements per sample.

Whole-study results and caveats: At the start, clonality exceeded age-matched healthy donors and followed circulating CD8+ T-cell counts.

Clones were read by immunoSEQ multiplex PCR, and TCRdb kept only the in-frame ones, dropping some. Of fewer than 400,000 clones listed, roughly 67% are singletons. Turning to this clone: Antigen specificity is unknown.

Material: PBMCs, obtained after 36 months of ibrutinib treatment. The TCR sequence derives from a human donor with chronic lymphocytic leukemia.

The CDR3: CASSLGQATNEKLFF. CDR3 DNA sequence: TGTGCCAGCAGCCTCGGACAGGCAACTAATGAAAAACTGTTTTTT. The gene calls are TRBV7-8 and TRBJ1-4; the match to TRBD1 covers 7 bases. CDR3 length: 15 amino acids. The ends lost 5 bases at V and 0 bases at J; junction bases unmatched: 3. CDR1 is SGHVS and CDR2 is FQNEAQ in the germline V gene.